These 7 T cell receptor beta chains originate from one sample sequenced in a study of blood T cell repertoires in COVID-19. Profiling relied on immunoSEQ multiplex PCR, and the TCRdb table lists in-frame clones only, not all of them. The table lists under 250,000 clones, about 83% of them singletons. The specimen sequenced was peripheral blood. These receptors were taken from a man aged 35 to 55 with active or convalescent COVID-19.

The chain employs TRBV1 and TRBJ2-1; the D call TRBD1 from the table was never checked on the DNA. TRBV1 is designated a pseudogene. This CDR3 comprises 15 residues. The CDR3 bases are TGCACCAGCAGCAAGCGGACAGGGAATATCAATGAGCAGTTCTTC. This gives the protein CTSSKRTGNINEQFF.

This chain uses TRBV29-1 with TRBJ1-2; 8 bases agree with TRBD1. CDR1 and CDR2 from the germline V gene are SQVTM and ANQGSEA. The length of the CDR3 is 13 residues. The V gene end was trimmed by 2 bases and the J gene end by 7 bases; junction bases not matched to a gene: 6. The CDR3 spells CSVEQGAFAGYTF. DNA for the CDR3: TGCAGCGTTGAACAGGGGGCGTTTGCTGGCTACACCTTC.

The J gene is TRBJ2-1, the V gene TRBV7-2; 8 nucleotides match TRBD2. Trimming removed 5 bases from V and 5 bases from J; junction bases left unmatched: 17. The CDR3 extends over 18 amino acids. Looked up from germline, CDR1 is SGHTA and CDR2 is FQGNSA. CDR3 region: CASSPGLRGAGSDNEQFF. As DNA, the CDR3 is TGTGCCAGCAGCCCCGGTCTGCGGGGGGCCGGTAGCGACAATGAGCAGTTCTTC.

The chain links TRBV12-3 or TRBV12-4 to TRBJ1-2; 11 nucleotides align to TRBD1. The CDR3 is made up of 13 amino acids. V was pared by 5 bases and J by 8 bases, with 4 bases of the junction left unmatched. CDR3 protein: CASSGQGAQGYTF. In nucleotides, the CDR3 is TGTGCCAGCAGTGGACAGGGGGCGCAAGGCTACACCTTC.

This rearrangement joins TRBV7-2 to TRBJ1-6; 7 nucleotides align to TRBD1. CDR3 length: 13 residues. V was clipped by 6 bases and J by 8 bases; unmatched bases: 4. Germline values: CDR1 SGHTA, CDR2 FQGNSA. The CDR3 loop is CASRPQGDSPLHF. The CDR3 DNA sequence: TGTGCCAGCAGACCTCAGGGGGATTCACCCCTCCACTTT.

The rearrangement links TRBV3-1 (or the pseudogene TRBV3-2) to TRBJ2-5; 11 bases line up with TRBD2. CDR3 length: 17 residues. After removal of 4 bases from V and 4 bases from J, the junction contained 11 bases not matched to a gene. Germline V gene data show CDR1 as LGHDT and CDR2 as YNNKEL (reference sequence). DNA of the CDR3: TGTGCCAGCAGCCCCAGTCCGTCTAGCGGGAGGAGAGAGACCCAGTACTTC. Amino acids: CASSPSPSSGRRETQYF.

This sequence joins TRBV5-1 and TRBJ2-3; TRBD2 is a possible D gene (6 bases). V was shortened by 2 bases and J by 1 base, with 17 bases between the two germline ends. The CDR3 runs 17 residues. Germline CDR1 SGHRS, CDR2 YFSETQ. CDR3 DNA: TGCGCCAGCAGCTTTCCTGAGGAGGGATGGGGCACAGATACGCAGTATTTT. Amino acids: CASSFPEEGWGTDTQYF.